Listed below are T cell receptor beta chains from one sample, sequenced in a study of control samples from healthy donors and cancer patients. Assay used: immunoSEQ multiplex PCR; TCRdb lists only in-frame clones, some missing. The repertoire holds 150,000 to 200,000 clones, 91% seen once, with approximately 1.5% in the top ten. Source material: blood. The receptors here all came from a woman in her 30s in good health. Both conserved end residues are part of each CDR3. Fields, in order: clone size, CDR3 length, V gene, J gene, CDR3 protein. Size values are once, few and many counts, or a class for expanded clones, and some rows have none.

clone size: NA; CDR3 length: 17; V gene: TRBV5-1; J gene: TRBJ1-4; CDR3 protein: CASSLSKTGGGNEKLFF
clone size: NA; CDR3 length: 14; V gene: TRBV3-1/TRBV3-2; J gene: TRBJ1-6; CDR3 protein: CASSLGQGFSPLHF
clone size: NA; CDR3 length: 14; V gene: TRBV7-3; J gene: TRBJ2-1; CDR3 protein: CASSLSGGPNEQFF
clone size: NA; CDR3 length: 13; V gene: TRBV7-9; J gene: TRBJ1-6; CDR3 protein: CASSGQGDSPLHF
clone size: once; CDR3 length: 14; V gene: TRBV5-4; J gene: TRBJ1-4; CDR3 protein: CASSLDRGREKLFF
clone size: NA; CDR3 length: 12; V gene: TRBV27; J gene: TRBJ2-1; CDR3 protein: CASSPPGHEQFF
clone size: NA; CDR3 length: 15; V gene: TRBV7-9; J gene: TRBJ2-5; CDR3 protein: CASSYLQGGAETQYF
clone size: NA; CDR3 length: 15; V gene: TRBV4-1; J gene: TRBJ1-6; CDR3 protein: CASSQVGSYNSPLHF
clone size: NA; CDR3 length: 13; V gene: TRBV30; J gene: TRBJ2-4; CDR3 protein: CAWSPQGPNIQYF
clone size: once; CDR3 length: 14; V gene: TRBV7-2; J gene: TRBJ1-1; CDR3 protein: CASSFDLESTEAFF
clone size: NA; CDR3 length: 14; V gene: TRBV5-6; J gene: TRBJ2-5; CDR3 protein: CASSFGGYQETQYF
clone size: once; CDR3 length: 15; V gene: TRBV6-5; J gene: TRBJ1-2; CDR3 protein: CASSYGTGPYYGYTF